These 30 T cell receptor beta chains were all obtained from the same sample, sequenced in a study of T cell responses to AZD1222 COVID-19 vaccine (dated by TCRdb to the early 2020s). Library construction relied on the immunoSEQ multiplex PCR assay. Entries here come from immuneACCESS through TCRdb and include only in-frame sequences with V and J called. Some clones fail to appear in such tables; in the studies checked, an unresolved V gene covers under half of the shortfall, and the cause of the remainder is unknown. The sample includes 200,000 or so clones, with approximately 92% observed a single time. In total, the top ten clones hold more than 9% of the sample. This specimen's time point label, per the study, means: baseline before first vaccination. Sequencing was performed on peripheral blood, taken on day 0 of AZD1222 vaccination. The receptors come from an adult in good health.

The chain employs TRBV5-1 and TRBJ1-2; D gene ambiguous. This CDR3 has 14 residues. Per the germline V gene, CDR1 is SGHRS and CDR2 is YFSETQ. The V end was cut by 0 bases, the J end by 4 bases, with 10 bases between. The CDR3 coding sequence is TGCGCCAGCAGCTTGGGACTGGAAATCTATGGCTACACCTTC. It encodes CASSLGLEIYGYTF.

The chain carries TRBV27 and TRBJ2-3; 8 nucleotides match TRBD2. Germline V lookup: CDR1 MNHEY, CDR2 SMNVEV (reference sequence). The CDR3 totals 15 residues. Trimming cost V 1 base and J 6 bases; bases outside gene matches: 6. This chain's CDR3 is CASSLWSGSPDTQYF. The DNA of the CDR3 is TGTGCCAGCAGTTTATGGAGCGGGAGCCCCGATACGCAGTATTTT.

V usage is TRBV9 and J usage is TRBJ2-1; no clear D. Trimming removed 0 bases at V and 9 bases at J, with 10 bases between. The CDR3 has 13 residues. Germline V gives CDR1 SGDLS, CDR2 YYNGEE. The DNA for the CDR3 is TGTGCCAGCAGCGTAGGTATTTTCTTTGAGCAGTTCTTC. Amino acids: CASSVGIFFEQFF.

This clone showed up just a few times. The J gene is TRBJ1-6, the V gene TRBV10-3, with D possibly being TRBD1 (6 bases). Trimming removed 5 bases at V and 9 bases at J, with 17 bases between. The CDR3 runs to 15 residues. Germline CDR1 is ENHRY and CDR2 is SYGVKD. CDR3 bases: TGTGCCATCAGTCAGCAGGGGTCCCGCGGTTCACCCCTCCACTTT. Its translation: CAISQQGSRGSPLHF.

This clone has just one count. The V call is TRBV13, the J call TRBJ1-1; D unclear. The length of the CDR3 is 14 residues. Trimming cost V 5 bases and J 1 base, with 11 bases left between them. Germline CDR1 PRHDT, CDR2 FYEKMQ (reference sequence). CDR3 sequence reads: CASSPDGRNTEAFF. The CDR3 bases are TGTGCCAGCAGCCCGGACGGAAGGAACACTGAAGCTTTCTTT.

This chain uses TRBV30 with TRBJ1-2; a weak D match, TRBD1 (6 bases). The length of the CDR3 is 14 residues. V lost 4 bases and J lost 6, with 18 bases in between. Germline V gene lookup returns CDR1 GTSNPN and CDR2 SVGIG (reference sequence). CDR3 amino acids: CAWTQGGVTDGYTF. The CDR3 region has the DNA TGTGCCTGGACCCAAGGGGGGGTGACGGATGGCTACACCTTC.

The V call is TRBV4-1, the J call TRBJ2-2; TRBD2 matches at 10 bases. This CDR3 has 15 residues. CDR1 and CDR2 from the germline V gene are MGHRA and YSYEKL. The trim removed 2 bases at V and 4 bases at J, leaving 1 base unmatched. CDR3 sequence reads: CASSQPSGGTGELFF. In nucleotides, the CDR3 is TGCGCCAGCAGCCAACCTAGCGGGGGCACCGGGGAGCTGTTTTTT.

The chain links TRBV19 to TRBJ1-1, with a possible D match to TRBD1 (5 bases). The CDR3 runs 14 residues. Trimming removed 3 bases at V and 3 bases at J, with 11 bases between. Germline assignment: CDR1 LNHDA and CDR2 SQIVND (reference sequence). CDR3 residues: CASSIGGEDTEAFF. In DNA form, the CDR3 reads TGTGCCAGTAGTATCGGGGGAGAGGACACTGAAGCTTTCTTT.

The chain carries TRBV24-1 and TRBJ1-5; TRBD1 agrees at 7 bases. Germline-derived CDR1 and CDR2 are KGHDR and SFDVKD. The CDR3 has 14 residues. Trimming removed 4 bases from V and 7 bases from J; junction bases left unmatched: 6. The CDR3: CATSDRDREQPQHF. Here the CDR3 DNA reads TGTGCCACCAGTGACCGCGACAGGGAACAGCCCCAGCATTTT.

This sequence joins TRBV19 and TRBJ1-5, with 7 bases matching TRBD1. From germline, CDR1 is LNHDA and CDR2 SQIVND (reference sequence). The CDR3 runs 14 residues. V lost 7 bases and J lost 3; bases outside the gene matches: 6. CDR3: CASTWGQTNQPQHF. The CDR3, as DNA: TGTGCCAGTACGTGGGGACAGACCAATCAGCCCCAGCATTTT. The full variable domain, completed using reference TRBV19 and TRBJ1-5, is DGGITQSPKYLFRKEGQNVTLSCEQNLNHDAMYWYRQDPGQGLRLIYYSQIVNDFQKGDIAEGYSVSREKKESFPLTVTSAQKNPTAFYLCASTWGQTNQPQHFGDGTRLSIL.

V usage is TRBV19 and J usage is TRBJ1-5; no reliable D call. The V gene lost 4 bases and the J gene lost 0 bases, with 13 bases spanning the gap. The CDR3 runs to 16 residues. Looked up from germline, CDR1 is LNHDA and CDR2 is SQIVND (reference sequence). The CDR3 here is CASSTSDLYSNQPQHF. The DNA of the CDR3 is TGTGCCAGTAGTACCTCCGATTTGTATAGCAATCAGCCCCAGCATTTT.

The chain recombines TRBV19 with TRBJ1-4; TRBD1 might be the D (5 bases). CDR1 is LNHDA and CDR2 is SQIVND in the germline V gene (reference sequence). This CDR3 is built from 20 residues. V gave up 5 bases and J gave up 8 bases, with 33 bases separating them. CDR3 region: CASSVTFSGTLLTTLEKLFF. The CDR3 DNA sequence: TGTGCCAGTAGTGTGACGTTCTCCGGGACGCTTTTAACAACTTTGGAAAAACTGTTTTTT.

The chain recombines TRBV6-1 with TRBJ1-4; D not resolved. V was clipped by 2 bases and J by 8 bases, with 18 bases between them. This CDR3 contains 16 residues. Germline CDR1 is MNHNS and CDR2 is SASEGT. The DNA for the CDR3 is TGTGCCAGCAGTGAAAATCCGGGCTCACTCGACGAAAAACTGTTTTTT. It translates to CASSENPGSLDEKLFF.

The rearrangement joins TRBV19 to TRBJ2-1; D tentatively reads TRBD1 or TRBD2 (5 bases each). Trimming removed 3 bases at V and 1 base at J, with 10 bases between. Germline CDR1 and CDR2: LNHDA and SQIVND (reference sequence). This CDR3 contains 15 residues. The CDR3 spells CASSIGDQSYNEQFF. In nucleotides, the CDR3 is TGTGCCAGTAGTATCGGGGACCAGTCCTACAATGAGCAGTTCTTC. Full variable domain (remainder filled in from reference TRBV19 and TRBJ2-1): DGGITQSPKYLFRKEGQNVTLSCEQNLNHDAMYWYRQDPGQGLRLIYYSQIVNDFQKGDIAEGYSVSREKKESFPLTVTSAQKNPTAFYLCASSIGDQSYNEQFFGPGTRLTVL.

The J gene is TRBJ1-1, the V gene TRBV4-2; weak D call: TRBD1 (5 bases). The germline V and J ends were trimmed by 0 bases and 3 bases, with 14 bases remaining between them. The germline V gene encodes CDR1 LGHNA and CDR2 YNFKEQ. The CDR3 extends over 16 amino acids. The DNA of the CDR3 is TGTGCCAGCAGCCAAGATCGCGGCCGGGGGTACACTGAAGCTTTCTTT. Its translation: CASSQDRGRGYTEAFF.

This chain joins TRBV4-1 and TRBJ1-2; D is undetermined. V lost 6 bases to trimming and J lost 2 bases, with 10 bases between them. Germline CDR1 MGHRA, CDR2 YSYEKL. There are 13 residues in the CDR3. CDR3 nucleotide sequence: TGCGCCAGCAGTCCCGTCAGGAACTATGGCTACACCTTC. This sequence encodes CASSPVRNYGYTF.

The chain couples TRBV27 to TRBJ1-1, with TRBD1 identical over 7 bases. The V and J ends lost 7 bases and 2 bases, in that order; junction bases with no gene match: 7. This CDR3 comprises 14 residues. Looked up from germline, CDR1 is MNHEY and CDR2 is SMNVEV (reference sequence). As DNA, the CDR3 is TGTGCCAGCACCCCCGGGACAGCAAACACTGAAGCTTTCTTT. Amino acids: CASTPGTANTEAFF.

In its sample, this clone was seen once. The V gene is TRBV4-1, the J gene TRBJ1-1, with 9 bases that match TRBD1. Germline CDR1 and CDR2: MGHRA and YSYEKL. The length of the CDR3 is 16 residues. V dropped 2 bases and J dropped 5; count of bases not matched to a gene: 9. CDR3 amino acids: CASSQIGRDRATEAFF. CDR3 in DNA: TGCGCCAGCAGCCAAATAGGCCGGGACAGGGCTACTGAAGCTTTCTTT.

The V gene is TRBV27, the J gene TRBJ1-1, with unresolved D. The V and J ends lost 6 bases and 4 bases respectively, with 18 bases between them. This CDR3 is built from 15 residues. The germline V gene has CDR1 MNHEY and CDR2 SMNVEV (reference sequence). CDR3 in DNA: TGTGCCAGCAGCTCGTCGGGAGGCCCCTCCACTGAAGCTTTCTTT. Translated: CASSSSGGPSTEAFF.

The genes are TRBV19 and TRBJ2-7, with 7 positions matching TRBD2. CDR3 length: 19 residues. CDR1 LNHDA and CDR2 SQIVND come from the germline V gene (reference sequence). Trimming removed 2 bases from V and 2 bases from J; junction bases left unmatched: 18. CDR3 bases: TGTGCCAGTAGTATACGGGGTTCGGACTCTAGCGGCCTAACCTACGAGCAGTACTTC. Amino acid sequence: CASSIRGSDSSGLTYEQYF.

The table lists this clone with a count of one. The chain is built from TRBV19 and TRBJ2-1; 9 positions agree with TRBD2. The germline CDR1 and CDR2 sequences are LNHDA and SQIVND (reference sequence). The CDR3 covers 17 residues. V lost 4 bases to trimming and J lost 3 bases; unmatched junction nucleotides: 10. The CDR3 nucleotides read TGTGCCAGTAGTAGCCCCACCCTAGCGGGGAACTACAATGAGCAGTTCTTC. Translated: CASSSPTLAGNYNEQFF.

The CDR3 DNA reads TGCGCCAGCAGTGATCGGGGGCTGAACACTGAAGCTTTCTTT. As protein: CASSDRGLNTEAFF. This chain joins TRBV10-2 and TRBJ1-1; D might be TRBD1 (6 bases). V lost 3 bases and J lost 0, with 8 bases in between. Germline V gene sequence: CDR1 WSHSY, CDR2 SAAADI. The CDR3 length is 14 residues.

CDR3 loop: CASSPRQSEETQYF. CDR3 DNA: TGCGCCAGCAGCCCAAGACAGTCAGAAGAGACCCAGTACTTC. The chain couples TRBV5-1 to TRBJ2-5, with D tentatively TRBD1 (5 bases). Germline assignment: CDR1 SGHRS and CDR2 YFSETQ. This CDR3 is 14 amino acids long. V was cut by 4 bases and J by 3 bases, with 13 bases left in between.

The rearrangement links TRBV6-1 to TRBJ1-5; D is uncertain. Trimming took 1 base from V and 0 from J, leaving 7 bases between them. In germline, CDR1 is MNHNS, CDR2 SASEGT. The CDR3 covers 15 residues. CDR3 sequence reads: CASSEGGYSNQPQHF. CDR3 DNA sequence: TGTGCCAGCAGTGAAGGCGGATATAGCAATCAGCCCCAGCATTTT.

CDR3 region: CASLAGFNQPQHF. CDR3 in DNA: TGTGCCAGCCTGGCGGGGTTCAATCAGCCCCAGCATTTT. The chain uses TRBV19 and TRBJ1-5; D gene uncertain. Trimming pared 9 bases from V and 3 bases from J, leaving 12 bases between. CDR1 LNHDA and CDR2 SQIVND come from the germline V gene (reference sequence). This CDR3 is built from 13 residues.

This sequence joins TRBV14 and TRBJ1-2, with TRBD1 matching over 11 bases. This CDR3 contains 15 residues. Germline trimming cut 2 bases from V and 4 bases from J; bases unmatched to any gene: 3. From germline, CDR1 is SGHDN and CDR2 FVKESK. The CDR3, as DNA: TGTGCCAGCAGCCAACTGGGACAGGGGGGCTATGGCTACACCTTC. It translates to CASSQLGQGGYGYTF.

This chain connects TRBV7-9 to TRBJ2-7; 11 bases agree with TRBD2. The CDR3 runs to 15 residues. The V segment lost 6 bases and the J segment 2 bases; nucleotides outside the gene matches: 6. Germline lookup yields CDR1 SEHNR and CDR2 FQNEAQ (reference sequence). The CDR3 region has the DNA TGTGCCAGCAGTTACGGACTAGCGGGTACCTACGAGCAGTACTTC. This encodes CASSYGLAGTYEQYF.

The rearrangement uses TRBV4-1 and TRBJ2-3; D not certain. Germline loops: CDR1 MGHRA, CDR2 YSYEKL. This CDR3 contains 15 residues. V was shortened by 3 bases and J by 8 bases, with 18 bases between the two germline ends. In DNA form, the CDR3 reads TGCGCCAGCAGCCAGATAACGGGCAACAAGGTTACGCAGTATTTT. It is translated as CASSQITGNKVTQYF.

The V gene is TRBV9, the J gene TRBJ2-7, with D possibly TRBD2 on 5 matching bases. Germline values: CDR1 SGDLS, CDR2 YYNGEE. CDR3 length: 13 residues. The V gene lost 0 bases and the J gene lost 5 bases, with 9 bases spanning the gap. The CDR3 sequence is CASSVGEGDEQYF. DNA of the CDR3: TGTGCCAGCAGCGTAGGAGAGGGCGACGAGCAGTACTTC.

This chain joins TRBV18 and TRBJ2-5; D is unresolved. The CDR3 runs 13 residues. Per germline, CDR1 KGHSH and CDR2 LQKENI. Trimming cost V 2 bases and J 4 bases, with 8 bases left between them. CDR3 DNA sequence: TGTGCCAGCTCACCAGAAGACCGAGAGACCCAGTACTTC. It translates to CASSPEDRETQYF. The whole variable domain, remainder taken from reference TRBV18 and TRBJ2-5, is NAGVMQNPRHLVRRRGQEARLRCSPMKGHSHVYWYRQLPEEGLKFMVYLQKENIIDESGMPKERFSAEFPKEGPSILRIQQVVRGDSAAYFCASSPEDRETQYFGPGTRLLVL.